The clone carrying this T cell receptor beta chain was seen a handful of times. Its antigen remains unidentified. The use of a sample-barcoded 5' primer and a J-beta primer mix characterized a second PCR of roughly 7 to 11 cycles. MiXCR was run by TCRdb on the 5' RACE reads, yielding one entry per CDR3 protein. This table holds roughly 1,500,000 distinct CDR3 sequences, approximately 40% found once. This sample was included in a study of blood T cells in healthy people across ages. Study-wide background: Every two T cells gave about one barcoded beta molecule via template switching.

Notes on the study in general: The CMV status of each donor remained undetermined, and this could have confounded shifts in expanded clonotypes.

The material sequenced was blood. This receptor was taken from a woman younger than 35 in good health.

CDR3 in amino acids: CASSPTGLAGRFFKQETQYF. The DNA of the CDR3 is TGTGCCAGCAGTCCGACGGGACTAGCGGGCCGGTTTTTTAAGCAAGAGACCCAGTACTTC. This chain connects TRBV12-3 or TRBV12-4 to TRBJ2-5, with 12 bases that match TRBD2. Trimming removed 5 bases from V and 2 bases from J; junction bases left unmatched: 18. CDR3 length equals 20 residues.